What follows is one TCR beta chain and its context. This clone was seen a single time. Its target antigen remains unknown. The sample holds no much larger clone one base away, and base qualities are not on file. This entry belongs to a study of cytomegalovirus exposure and HLA in healthy donors (TCRdb year 2017). Context from the whole study: An earlier analysis of roughly 500 of the donors reported 276 Gb of sequence data and approximately 120 million unique TCR beta sequences obtained from approximately 180 million T cells. An early release that covered about 600 HLA-typed donors contained approximately 300 gigabases of sequencing data and tens of millions of unique TCR sequences. Of the roughly 400 genotyped donors, 81% fell in the genetic ancestry cluster associated with self-reported Caucasian donors. The study aimed to test whether signatures of past pathogen exposure could be identified by cataloging public T cell receptors. The study used immunosequencing to profile the T cell repertoires of more than 650 subjects and linked those repertoires to cytomegalovirus serostatus. Along with the approximately 650-subject first cohort, a separate validation cohort of about 110 different subjects was used. The study combined high-throughput TCR immunosequencing, statistical association of individual TCRs with disease status, and machine learning to predict cytomegalovirus infection status. In a later analysis, previously published TCR beta repertoires from some 640 donors were re-analyzed and high-resolution HLA genotyping was added so that TCR occurrence patterns could be studied. Rather than using new phenotypic data, the later analysis identified candidate immune exposures from TCR beta sequences and from how often those sequences occurred across donors. An earlier analysis of 450 to 750 of the donors used high-throughput TCR beta sequencing to judge whether each TCR beta V gene segment behaved as functional or pseudogenic. Donor age, sex, ethnicity and CMV serostatus were collected together with the repertoire data. A later genetic analysis used genome-wide SNP genotypes for about 60% of the roughly 670 donors, treating that subset as a discovery cohort. Every repertoire in the discovery cohort had been generated on one and the same sequencing platform. HLA typing included class I and class II loci at four-digit resolution. The number of donors typed differed by locus, with roughly 620-630 for A, B, C, DRB1 and DQB1, approximately 500 for DQA1, 600 to 610 for DPA1, and approximately 470 for DPB1. Roughly 5 DR-DQ haplotypes were handled as single units for association and clustering because linkage in the cohort was strong. On average, over 200,000 unique TCR beta nucleotide sequences were sequenced per donor among 398 genotyped donors of the cohort, with roughly 18% of those sequences being non-productive.

The cohort was made up of hundreds of healthy bone marrow donors. At the time of sampling, all cohort members were nominally healthy, though unrecorded immune exposures were likely present. The donor tested CMV seropositive and was one of the 289 seropositive cohort members. A peripheral blood sample was provided by each donor, and peripheral blood mononuclear cells were used for TCR beta sequencing. Genomic DNA extraction from the blood cell samples was performed with the Qiagen DNeasy Blood Extraction Kit. Including the terminal cysteine and phenylalanine, the CDR3 comprises 12 residues. CDR3 DNA only is kept here, 36 bases in frame from base 1. V is clipped by 5 bases and J by 2 bases, and the sequence between their germline boundaries is 7 bases long. CDR1 SQVTM and CDR2 ANQGSEA were looked up in the germline V gene. Overall results and qualifications from the work: A later analysis found that HLA-associated TCR beta chains were more clonally expanded and had lower generation probabilities than equally common non-associated chains. In this cohort, only TCR beta chains were sequenced, and detectable features were limited by the absence of alpha or paired-chain data. In a later analysis, most CMV-associated TCR beta chains were found to appear HLA-restricted, with HLA associations seemingly driven largely by CMV exposure. The only immune exposure information available for the cohort was CMV serostatus. In a later analysis, several top co-occurrence clusters were reported to appear linked to parvovirus B19, influenza, CMV and Epstein-Barr virus. An association between a missense DCLRE1C variant and V-gene and J-gene trimming of TCR beta chains was found in a later genetic analysis and replicated in an independent cohort. Sequencing depth was assumed to be roughly uniform across donors in the presence/absence analyses, though that assumption may not hold. Linkage disequilibrium might explain the correlated functional status among segregating V segments, but an unknown experimental factor could not be ruled out. According to the authors, the approach could potentially be generalized to other disease states and immunological phenotypes. Because the 87-base-pair reads could not distinguish some IMGT-functional V segments, including TRBV6-2 and TRBV6-3, those segments were excluded. In both the original and validation cohorts, the classifier was reported to diagnose cytomegalovirus status with high specificity and sensitivity. A further reported finding was that TCR beta sequences accurately predicted the HLA-A and HLA-B alleles for most subjects in the first cohort. According to a later genetic analysis, donors in an Asian-associated ancestry cluster had fewer N-insertions in productive TCRs than the approximately 710-donor mean. A cluster of highly shared sequence variants was judged likely to represent a technical artifact of the sequencing pipeline. A later analysis associated about 17,000 TCR beta sequences with specific HLA alleles at a false discovery rate of 0.05. Broadly in line with IMGT annotations, most TCR beta V segments showed up in productive rearrangements about 90% or about 30% of the time in an earlier analysis of 450 to 750 of the donors. The study listed 150 to 200 TCR beta chains as associated with cytomegalovirus. HLA typing was unavailable for some donors at each locus, so association tests used only the typed subset. When HLA alleles, especially DR and DQ, strongly co-occurred, attributing TCR associations to individual alleles was difficult. In vitro tests confirmed that a few of the cytomegalovirus-associated TCR beta chains recognize cytomegalovirus antigens. According to a later analysis, TCR association rates differed among HLA loci, with DRB1 alleles showing the most associated TCRs and HLA-C alleles showing the fewest. The earlier analysis of some 540 of the donors excluded about 16 rarely observed V segments, including chromosome 9 orphons, because counts were too low. While some public TCRs were present in many individuals, most TCR sequences turned up only very rarely across donors.

The library was made by the immunoSEQ multiplex PCR assay. A mixture of 60 forward primers for TCR Vbeta segments and 13 reverse primers for TCR Jbeta segments was used in the multiplex PCR. The CDR3 region of rearranged TCR beta genes was amplified from genomic DNA by a multiplex PCR assay. The Illumina HiSeq System was used to sequence the amplified TCR beta libraries as 87-base-pair reads. In the authors' own workflow: In a later analysis, around 80 million unique TCR beta chains were counted across the approximately 640 repertoires, and roughly 9.9 million of these chains were shared by at least two donors. A nearest-neighbor algorithm error-corrected the raw reads and collapsed the reads into unique sequences, merging closely related sequences to remove PCR and sequencing errors. V, D and J gene segments were assigned by aligning CDR3 sequences to IMGT reference sequences. Each retained sequence needed at least a six-nucleotide match to both a V gene segment and a J gene segment. Rearrangements were called productive when the CDR3 lacked stop codons and stayed in frame with V and J; all others were non-productive. Following IMGT convention, CDR3 was defined as the stretch from the second conserved V-encoded cysteine up to the conserved J-encoded phenylalanine. In an earlier analysis of around 600 of the donors, sequences lacking an unambiguous match to a single V gene segment were excluded. An earlier analysis of 500 to 600 of the donors classified V segments as functional when productive rearrangements were above 56.7% and as segregating when the standard deviation between donors was above 5%. A statistical classification framework was developed to diagnose cytomegalovirus status using the catalog of TCR beta chain sequences. In a later analysis, V and J genes were assigned by comparing TCR nucleotide sequences against IMGT/GENE-DB human TR gene sequences. In a later analysis, CDR3 sequences and most-parsimonious VDJ recombination scenarios were assigned using the TCRdist pipeline. In a later analysis, each TCR beta chain was defined by its CDR3 amino acid sequence together with its V-gene family, and reads lacking a unique V-gene family were excluded. As a way to deal with suspected cross-contamination and a sequencing artifact, a later analysis dropped 592 nucleotide sequences that were highly shared and had low generation probability. In a later analysis, a clonal expansion index for each public chain was calculated from normalized within-repertoire ranks of inferred template counts. In a later analysis, generation probabilities were computed with a VDJ recombination model fitted to out-of-frame rearrangements, and the resulting probabilities were checked against IGoR. Hypergeometric tests were used in a later analysis to score TCR-TCR, TCR-HLA and TCR-CMV co-occurrence, with a repertoire-size bias correction applied to the TCR pairs. False discovery rates were estimated in a later analysis by permuting HLA or CMV assignments 20 times. In a later analysis, co-occurring TCRs were grouped with DBSCAN, and TCRdist sequence similarity was added when clustering was performed within HLA-allele-positive subsets. Repertoires with fewer than 30,000 or more than 120,000 public chains were left out of co-occurrence clustering, as were four to six repertoires with anomalous nucleotide sharing. Drawn from immuneACCESS, this table holds only the in-frame rearrangements with V and J called that TCRdb kept. Clones are partly lost; checked studies trace under half to an unresolved V gene and leave the rest unexplained. V, J and clone size reflect that table, while D and trimming were determined from the DNA. In this sample the table shows about 150,000 clones, about 80% of which occur a single time. The biggest ten clones account for 5% to 6.5% of the sample.

The source material was PBMCs. The V gene is TRBV29-1 and the J gene is TRBJ1-5; the D gene identity is not certain. The TCR sequence derives from a young man in good health and CMV-seropositive. The DNA sequence is as follows: TGCAGCGTTACAACAGGCAATCAGCCCCAGCATTTT. Its protein is CSVTTGNQPQHF.